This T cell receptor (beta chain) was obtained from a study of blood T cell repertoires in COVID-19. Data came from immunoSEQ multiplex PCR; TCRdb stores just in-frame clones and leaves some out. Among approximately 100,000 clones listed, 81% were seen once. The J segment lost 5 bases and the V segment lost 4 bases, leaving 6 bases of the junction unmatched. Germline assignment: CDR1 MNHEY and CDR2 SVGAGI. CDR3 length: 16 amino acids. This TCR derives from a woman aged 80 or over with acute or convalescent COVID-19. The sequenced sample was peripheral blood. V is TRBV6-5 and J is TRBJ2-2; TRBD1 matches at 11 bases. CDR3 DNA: TGTGCCAGCAGTTTTTGGGGACAGGGGGTGACCGGGGAGCTGTTTTTT. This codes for CASSFWGQGVTGELFF.